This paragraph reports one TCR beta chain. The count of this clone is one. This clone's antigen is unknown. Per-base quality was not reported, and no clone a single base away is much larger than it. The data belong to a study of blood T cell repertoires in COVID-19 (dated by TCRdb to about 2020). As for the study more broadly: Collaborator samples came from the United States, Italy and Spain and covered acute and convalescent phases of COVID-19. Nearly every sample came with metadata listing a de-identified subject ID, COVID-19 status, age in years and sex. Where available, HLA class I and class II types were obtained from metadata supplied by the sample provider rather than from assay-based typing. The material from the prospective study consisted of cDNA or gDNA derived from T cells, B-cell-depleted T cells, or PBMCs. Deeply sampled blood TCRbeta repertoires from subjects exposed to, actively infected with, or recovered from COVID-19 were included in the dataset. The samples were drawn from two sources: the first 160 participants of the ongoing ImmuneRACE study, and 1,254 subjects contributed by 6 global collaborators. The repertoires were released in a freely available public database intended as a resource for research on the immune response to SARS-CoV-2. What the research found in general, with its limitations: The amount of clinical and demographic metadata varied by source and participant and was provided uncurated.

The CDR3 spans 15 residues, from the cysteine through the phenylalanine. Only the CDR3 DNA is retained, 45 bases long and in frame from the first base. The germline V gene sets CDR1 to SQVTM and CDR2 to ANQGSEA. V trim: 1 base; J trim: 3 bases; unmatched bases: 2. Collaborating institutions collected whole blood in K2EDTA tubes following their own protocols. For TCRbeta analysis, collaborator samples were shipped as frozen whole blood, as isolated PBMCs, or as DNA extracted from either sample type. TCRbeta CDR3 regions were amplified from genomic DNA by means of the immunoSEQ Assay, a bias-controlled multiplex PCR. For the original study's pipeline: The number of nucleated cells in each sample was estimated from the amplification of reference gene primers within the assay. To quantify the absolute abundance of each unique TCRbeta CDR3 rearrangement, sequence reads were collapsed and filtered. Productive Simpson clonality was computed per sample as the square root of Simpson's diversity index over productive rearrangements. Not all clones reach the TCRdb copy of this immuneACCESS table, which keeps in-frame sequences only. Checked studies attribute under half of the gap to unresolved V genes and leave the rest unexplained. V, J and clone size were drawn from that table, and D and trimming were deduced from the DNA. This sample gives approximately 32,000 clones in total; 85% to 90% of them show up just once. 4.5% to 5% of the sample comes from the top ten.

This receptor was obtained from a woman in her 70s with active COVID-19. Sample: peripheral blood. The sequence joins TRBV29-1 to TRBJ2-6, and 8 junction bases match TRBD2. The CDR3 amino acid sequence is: CSVEGSGDGANVLTF. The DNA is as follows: TGCAGCGTTGAAGGTAGCGGGGATGGGGCCAACGTCCTGACTTTC.